The subject of this entry is one TCR beta chain. CDR1 is SEHNR, CDR2 FQNEAQ, per germline (reference sequence). This CDR3 spans 17 amino acids. V gave up 1 base and J gave up 3 bases, with 18 bases separating them. The sample comes from a study of T cell responses to AZD1222 COVID-19 vaccine. This table comes from immunoSEQ multiplex PCR, and its TCRdb copy is limited to in-frame clones, with some not included. The data hold about 120,000 clones, with about nine tenths observed a single time. The sample here was peripheral blood, taken on day 0 of AZD1222 vaccination. This chain joins TRBV7-9 and TRBJ1-2, with a weak D call TRBD1 (6 bases). This sequence originates from an adult in good health. CDR3 region: CASSLEAGADLYYGYTF. DNA for the CDR3: TGTGCCAGCAGCTTAGAGGCAGGGGCAGACCTGTACTATGGCTACACCTTC.